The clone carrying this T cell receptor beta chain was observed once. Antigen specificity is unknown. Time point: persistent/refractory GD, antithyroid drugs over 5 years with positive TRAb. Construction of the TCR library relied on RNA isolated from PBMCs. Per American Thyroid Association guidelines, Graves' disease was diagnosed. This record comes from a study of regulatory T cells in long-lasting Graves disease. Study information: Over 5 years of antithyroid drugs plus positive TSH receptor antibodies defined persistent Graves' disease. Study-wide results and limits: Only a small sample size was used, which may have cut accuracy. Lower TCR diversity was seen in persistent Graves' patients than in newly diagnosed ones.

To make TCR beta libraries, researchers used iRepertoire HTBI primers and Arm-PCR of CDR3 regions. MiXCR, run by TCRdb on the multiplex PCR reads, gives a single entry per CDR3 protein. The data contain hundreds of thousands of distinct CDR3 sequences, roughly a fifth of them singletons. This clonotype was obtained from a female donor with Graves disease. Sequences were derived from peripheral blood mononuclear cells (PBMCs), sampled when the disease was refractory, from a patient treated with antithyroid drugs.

The chain's CDR3 is CASSAGLAGGGETQYF. CDR3 nucleotide sequence: TGTGCCAGCAGCGCGGGACTAGCGGGGGGGGGGGAGACCCAGTACTTC. The J gene is TRBJ2-5, the V gene TRBV9; 16 bases align to TRBD2. The germline gives CDR1 SGDLS, CDR2 YYNGEE. The ends lost 3 bases at V and 5 bases at J; junction bases unmatched: 4. The CDR3 covers 16 residues.